This T cell receptor beta chain originates from a study of T-cell reconstitution after alpha-beta-depleted transplantation in children. There are 15 residues in the CDR3. The germline CDR1 and CDR2 sequences are DFQATT and SNEGSKA (reference sequence). V lost 2 bases to trimming and J lost 0 bases; unmatched junction nucleotides: 7. There are a few counts of this clonotype. For TCRbeta, the library was prepared with unique molecular identifiers. TCRdb processed the PCR reads anew with MiXCR; each CDR3 protein has one entry. The sample carries some 180,000 distinct CDR3 sequences, approximately 6.3% recorded once.

The gene calls are TRBV20-1 and TRBJ2-7; 7 bases match TRBD2. Sequencing was performed on PBMCs, taken before TCRalphabeta/CD19-depleted stem cell transplant. This TCR derives from a boy aged 2-15 years with acute lymphoblastic leukemia, due to receive a stem cell transplant. The CDR3, as DNA: TGCAGTGCTAGACACCGCGGGAGCTCCTCCTACGAGCAGTACTTC. It encodes CSARHRGSSSYEQYF.